This T cell receptor (beta chain) is from a study of shared clonotypes between healthy human individuals. Clones were read by immunoSEQ multiplex PCR, and TCRdb kept only the in-frame ones, dropping some. The data contain approximately 2.1 million clones, roughly 93% of them singletons. Both subsets, CD45RA+ naive and CD45RA-negative memory, were split from the CD4+ cells. CDR1 is MDHEN and CDR2 is SYDVKM in the germline V gene. Deletions cut 1 base from V and 2 bases from J, with 10 bases between. The length of the CDR3 is 15 residues. The sample comprised naive CD4+ T cells from PBMCs. Subset here: CD45RA+ positively selected. The V and J genes are TRBV28 and TRBJ2-3; weak D call: TRBD2 (6 bases). The TCR was taken from a man aged 18-30 years in good health. Some clones in this sample may be carry-over from other donors' samples. The CDR3 reads CASSLFGGNTDTQYF. CDR3 bases: TGTGCCAGCAGTTTATTTGGCGGGAACACAGATACGCAGTATTTT.